The clone carrying this TCR beta chain was detected many times. The entry originates in a study of human T cells and chemical hapten exposure. A single record per CDR3 protein comes from TCRdb applying MiXCR to the RACE reads. The top ten clones hold over 6.5% of a sample with more than 300,000 distinct CDR3 sequences, 5.5% of them seen once. The time point: pre-sensitization, week 0. As for treatment: therapeutic diphenylcyclopropenone sensitization with weekly scalp DPC. Ahead of applying each patch test, blood was sampled. People who gave samples had alopecia, were 18 to 70 years old, and were suitable for DPC. V was clipped by 0 bases and J by 5 bases, with 10 bases between them. The CDR3 is 14 residues long. Germline CDR1 and CDR2: MNHEY and SVGEGT.

This receptor was obtained from a woman between 18 and 29 years old with alopecia areata. Some clones in this sample may be carry-over from other donors' samples. The V and J genes are TRBV6-2 or TRBV6-3 and TRBJ1-1; D remains unclear. Sample: whole blood, taken in connection with sensitization to the hapten diphenylcyclopropenone (DPC). The CDR3 spells CASSYSIFETEAFF. CDR3 sequence (DNA): TGTGCCAGCAGTTACTCGATTTTCGAGACTGAAGCTTTCTTT.